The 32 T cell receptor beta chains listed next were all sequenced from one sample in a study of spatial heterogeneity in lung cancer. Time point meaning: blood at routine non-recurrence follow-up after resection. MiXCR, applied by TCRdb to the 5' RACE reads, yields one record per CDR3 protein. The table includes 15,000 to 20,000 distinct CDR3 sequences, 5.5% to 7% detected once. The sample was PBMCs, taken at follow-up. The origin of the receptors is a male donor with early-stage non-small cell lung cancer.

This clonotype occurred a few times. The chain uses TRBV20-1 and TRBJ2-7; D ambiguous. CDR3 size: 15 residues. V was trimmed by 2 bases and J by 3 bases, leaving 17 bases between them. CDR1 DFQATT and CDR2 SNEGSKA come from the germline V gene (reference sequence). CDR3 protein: CSARNARSSNYEQYF. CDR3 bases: TGCAGTGCTAGAAATGCTAGATCATCCAACTACGAGCAGTACTTC.

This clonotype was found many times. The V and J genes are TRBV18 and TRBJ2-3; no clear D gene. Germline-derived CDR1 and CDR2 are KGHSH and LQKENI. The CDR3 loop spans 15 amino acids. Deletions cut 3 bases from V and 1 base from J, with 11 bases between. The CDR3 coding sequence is TGTGCCAGCTCACCCACCACCTTCGGCACAGATACGCAGTATTTT. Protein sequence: CASSPTTFGTDTQYF.

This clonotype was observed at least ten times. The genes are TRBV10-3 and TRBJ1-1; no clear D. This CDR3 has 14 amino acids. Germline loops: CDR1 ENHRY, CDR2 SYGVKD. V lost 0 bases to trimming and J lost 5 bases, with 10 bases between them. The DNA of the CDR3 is TGTGCCATCAGTGAGTCACGAAGGGATACTGAAGCTTTCTTT. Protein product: CAISESRRDTEAFF.

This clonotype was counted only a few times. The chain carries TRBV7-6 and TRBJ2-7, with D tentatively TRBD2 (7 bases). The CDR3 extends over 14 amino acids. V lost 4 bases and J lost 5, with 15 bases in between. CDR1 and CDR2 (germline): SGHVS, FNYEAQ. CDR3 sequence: CASSSAGGHDEQYF. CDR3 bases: TGTGCCAGCAGCTCCGCCGGGGGGCACGACGAGCAGTACTTC. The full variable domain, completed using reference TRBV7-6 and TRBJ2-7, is GAGVSQSPRYKVTKRGQDVALRCDPISGHVSLYWYRQALGQGPEFLTYFNYEAQQDKSGLPNDRFSAERPEGSISTLTIQRTEQRDSAMYRCASSSAGGHDEQYFGPGTRLTVT.

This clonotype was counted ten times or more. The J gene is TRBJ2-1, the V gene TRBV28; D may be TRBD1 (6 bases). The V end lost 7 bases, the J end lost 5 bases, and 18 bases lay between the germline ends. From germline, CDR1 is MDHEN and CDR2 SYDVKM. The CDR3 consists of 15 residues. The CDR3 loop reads CASTRQGRGHNEQFF. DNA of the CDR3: TGTGCCAGCACCCGCCAGGGCAGGGGCCACAATGAGCAGTTCTTC.

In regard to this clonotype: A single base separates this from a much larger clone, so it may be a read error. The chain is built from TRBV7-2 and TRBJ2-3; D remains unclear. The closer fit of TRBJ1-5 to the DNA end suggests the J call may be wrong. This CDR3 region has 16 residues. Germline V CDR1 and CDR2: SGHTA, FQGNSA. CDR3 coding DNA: TGTGCCAGCAGCTTAGTCGGGCCGGGAAGCGCAGATACGCAGCATTTT. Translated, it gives CASSLVGPGSADTQHF.

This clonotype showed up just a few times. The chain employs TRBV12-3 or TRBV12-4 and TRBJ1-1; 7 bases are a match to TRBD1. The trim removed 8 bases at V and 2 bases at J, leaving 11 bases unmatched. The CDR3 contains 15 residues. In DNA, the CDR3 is TGTGCCAGCGTCCCCGAGGGACAGCTCAACACTGAAGCTTTCTTT. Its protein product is CASVPEGQLNTEAFF.

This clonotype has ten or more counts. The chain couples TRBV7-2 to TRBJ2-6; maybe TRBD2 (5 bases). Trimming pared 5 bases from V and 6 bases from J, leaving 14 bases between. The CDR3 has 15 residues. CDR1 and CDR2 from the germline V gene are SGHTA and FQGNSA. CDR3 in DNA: TGTGCCAGCAGCCCAGGAGGCCCCCAGGCCAACGTCCTGACTTTC. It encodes CASSPGGPQANVLTF.

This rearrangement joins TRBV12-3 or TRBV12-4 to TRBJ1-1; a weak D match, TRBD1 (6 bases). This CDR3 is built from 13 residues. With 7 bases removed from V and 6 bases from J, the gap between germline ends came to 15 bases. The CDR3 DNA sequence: TGTGCCAGCATGGGACACTGGGGCGCTGAAGCTTTCTTT. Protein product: CASMGHWGAEAFF.

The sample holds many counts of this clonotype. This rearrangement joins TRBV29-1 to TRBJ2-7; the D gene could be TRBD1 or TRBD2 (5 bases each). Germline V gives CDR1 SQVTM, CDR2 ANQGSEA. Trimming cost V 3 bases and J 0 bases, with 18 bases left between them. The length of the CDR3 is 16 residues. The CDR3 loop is CSVELHGTGSSYEQYF. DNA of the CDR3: TGCAGCGTTGAGCTCCACGGGACGGGGAGCTCCTACGAGCAGTACTTC.

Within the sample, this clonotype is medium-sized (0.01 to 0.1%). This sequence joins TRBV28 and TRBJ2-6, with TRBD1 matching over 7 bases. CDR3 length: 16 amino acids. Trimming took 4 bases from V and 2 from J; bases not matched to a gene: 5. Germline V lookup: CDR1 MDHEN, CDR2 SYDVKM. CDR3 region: CASSSPGTAGANVLTF. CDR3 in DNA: TGTGCCAGCAGTTCCCCCGGGACAGCTGGGGCCAACGTCCTGACTTTC.

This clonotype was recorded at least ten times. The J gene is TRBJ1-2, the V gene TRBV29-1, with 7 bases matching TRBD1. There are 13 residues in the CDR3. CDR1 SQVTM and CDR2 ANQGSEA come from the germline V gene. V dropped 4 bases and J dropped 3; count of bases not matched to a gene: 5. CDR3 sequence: CSVGSGGDYGYTF. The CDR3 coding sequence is TGCAGCGTTGGTTCAGGGGGGGACTATGGCTACACCTTC.

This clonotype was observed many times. The CDR3 reads CSARVPRGQGNTIYF. CDR3 DNA: TGCAGTGCTAGAGTCCCCCGGGGGCAAGGAAACACCATATATTTT. This chain joins TRBV20-1 and TRBJ1-3; the D gene is possibly TRBD1 (6 bases). Germline V CDR1 and CDR2: DFQATT, SNEGSKA (reference sequence). The length of the CDR3 is 15 residues. V was shortened by 1 base and J by 4 bases, with 14 bases between the two germline ends.

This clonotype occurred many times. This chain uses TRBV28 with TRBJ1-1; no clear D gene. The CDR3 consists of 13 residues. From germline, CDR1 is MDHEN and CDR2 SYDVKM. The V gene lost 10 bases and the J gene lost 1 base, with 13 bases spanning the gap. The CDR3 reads CATSGSGNTEAFF. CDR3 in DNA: TGTGCCACCTCTGGGTCCGGGAACACTGAAGCTTTCTTT.

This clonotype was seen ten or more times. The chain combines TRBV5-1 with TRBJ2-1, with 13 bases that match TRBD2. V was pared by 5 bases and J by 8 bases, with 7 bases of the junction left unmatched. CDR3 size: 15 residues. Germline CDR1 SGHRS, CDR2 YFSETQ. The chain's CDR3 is CASSSGTSGNDEQFF. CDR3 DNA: TGCGCCAGCAGTTCCGGGACTAGCGGGAATGATGAGCAGTTCTTC. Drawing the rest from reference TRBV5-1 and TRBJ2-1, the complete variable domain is KAGVTQTPRYLIKTRGQQVTLSCSPISGHRSVSWYQQTPGQGLQFLFEYFSETQRNKGNFPGRFSGRQFSNSRSEMNVSTLELGDSALYLCASSSGTSGNDEQFFGPGTRLTVL.

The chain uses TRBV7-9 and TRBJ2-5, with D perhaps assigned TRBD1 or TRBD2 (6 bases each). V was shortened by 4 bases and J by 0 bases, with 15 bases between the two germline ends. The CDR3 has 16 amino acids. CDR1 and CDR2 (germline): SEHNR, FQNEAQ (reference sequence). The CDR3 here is CASSWYGGQYQETQYF. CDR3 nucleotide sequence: TGTGCCAGCAGCTGGTACGGGGGCCAGTACCAAGAGACCCAGTACTTC.

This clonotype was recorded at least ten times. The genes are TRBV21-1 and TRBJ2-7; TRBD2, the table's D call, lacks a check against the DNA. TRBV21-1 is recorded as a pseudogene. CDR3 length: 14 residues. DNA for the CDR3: TGTGCCAGCATGGCCGGCCAAGGACTCTACGAGCAGTACTTC. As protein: CASMAGQGLYEQYF.

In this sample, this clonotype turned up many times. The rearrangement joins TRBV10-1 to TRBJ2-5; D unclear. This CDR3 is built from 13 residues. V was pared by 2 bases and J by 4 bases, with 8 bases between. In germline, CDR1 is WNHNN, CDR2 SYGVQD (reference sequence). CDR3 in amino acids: CASSELAGETQYF. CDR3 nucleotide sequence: TGCGCCAGCAGTGAGCTGGCCGGAGAGACCCAGTACTTC.

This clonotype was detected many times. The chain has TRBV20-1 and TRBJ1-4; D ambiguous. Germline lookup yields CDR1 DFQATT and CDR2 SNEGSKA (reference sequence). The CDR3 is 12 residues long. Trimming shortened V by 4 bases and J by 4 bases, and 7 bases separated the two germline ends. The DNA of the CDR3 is TGCAGTGCTACGAAAAATAATGAAAAACTGTTTTTT. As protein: CSATKNNEKLFF.

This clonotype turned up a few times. The chain's CDR3 is CASSLTGLAGYNEQFF. The CDR3 DNA sequence: TGTGCCAGCAGCTTGACGGGGCTAGCGGGGTACAATGAGCAGTTCTTC. V usage is TRBV7-6 and J usage is TRBJ2-1, with TRBD2 identical over 9 bases. In germline, CDR1 is SGHVS, CDR2 FNYEAQ. The trim removed 3 bases at V and 4 bases at J, leaving 7 bases unmatched. CDR3 length: 16 amino acids.

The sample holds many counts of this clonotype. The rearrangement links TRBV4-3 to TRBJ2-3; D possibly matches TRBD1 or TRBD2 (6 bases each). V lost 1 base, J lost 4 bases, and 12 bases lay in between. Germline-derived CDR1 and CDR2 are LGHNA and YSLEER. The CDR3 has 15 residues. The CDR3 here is CASSQGRGGADTQYF. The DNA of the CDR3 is TGCGCCAGCAGCCAAGGCAGGGGAGGTGCAGATACGCAGTATTTT.

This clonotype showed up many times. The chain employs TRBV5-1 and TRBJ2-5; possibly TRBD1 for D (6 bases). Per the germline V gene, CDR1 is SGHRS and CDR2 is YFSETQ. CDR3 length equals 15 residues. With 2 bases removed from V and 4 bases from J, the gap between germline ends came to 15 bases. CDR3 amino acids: CASSFRGTPPETQYF. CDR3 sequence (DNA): TGCGCCAGCAGCTTTAGGGGGACCCCTCCAGAGACCCAGTACTTC.

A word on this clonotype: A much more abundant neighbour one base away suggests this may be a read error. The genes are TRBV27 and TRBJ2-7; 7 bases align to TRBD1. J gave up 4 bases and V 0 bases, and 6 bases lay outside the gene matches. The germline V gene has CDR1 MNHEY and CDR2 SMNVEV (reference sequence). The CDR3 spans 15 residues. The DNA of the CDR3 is TGTGCCAGCAGTTTATCTTGGAAGGGGGCGTACGAGCAGTACTTC. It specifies CASSLSWKGAYEQYF.

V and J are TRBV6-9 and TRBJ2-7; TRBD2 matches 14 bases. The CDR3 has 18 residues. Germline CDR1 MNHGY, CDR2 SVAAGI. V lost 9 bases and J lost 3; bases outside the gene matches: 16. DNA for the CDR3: TGTGCCAGTCCATGGGGACTAGCGGGAGAGTGCCCTCTCTACGAGCAGTACTTC. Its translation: CASPWGLAGECPLYEQYF.

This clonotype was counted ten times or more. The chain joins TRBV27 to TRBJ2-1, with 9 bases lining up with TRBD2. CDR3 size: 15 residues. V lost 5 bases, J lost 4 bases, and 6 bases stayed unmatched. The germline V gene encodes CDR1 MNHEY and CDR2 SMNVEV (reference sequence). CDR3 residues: CASSPERGAYNEQFF. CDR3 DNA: TGTGCCAGCAGTCCCGAGCGGGGGGCTTACAATGAGCAGTTCTTC.

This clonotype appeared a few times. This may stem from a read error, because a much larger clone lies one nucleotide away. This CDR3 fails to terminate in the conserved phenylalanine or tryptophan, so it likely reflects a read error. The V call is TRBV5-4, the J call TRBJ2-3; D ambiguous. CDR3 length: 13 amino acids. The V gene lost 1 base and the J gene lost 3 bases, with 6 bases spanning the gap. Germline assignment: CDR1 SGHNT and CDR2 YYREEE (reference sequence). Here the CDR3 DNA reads TGTGCCAGCAGCTTGTTAGGGACAGATACGCAGTATTAT. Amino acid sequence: CASSLLGTDTQYY.

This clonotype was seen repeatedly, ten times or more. The CDR3 loop is CASSYSTGGSYEQYF. The CDR3 DNA reads TGTGCCAGCAGCTATTCCACGGGGGGCTCCTACGAGCAGTACTTC. The chain links TRBV7-2 to TRBJ2-7, with TRBD2 identical over 7 bases. V lost 4 bases, J lost 0 bases, and 6 bases stayed unmatched. The CDR3 spans 15 residues. CDR1 and CDR2 from the germline V gene are SGHTA and FQGNSA.

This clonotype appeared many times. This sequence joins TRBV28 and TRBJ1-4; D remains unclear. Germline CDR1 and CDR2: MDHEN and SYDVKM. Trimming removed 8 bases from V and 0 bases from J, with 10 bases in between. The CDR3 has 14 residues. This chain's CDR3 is CASGKFATNEKLFF. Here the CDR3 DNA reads TGTGCCAGCGGGAAGTTTGCAACTAATGAAAAACTGTTTTTT.

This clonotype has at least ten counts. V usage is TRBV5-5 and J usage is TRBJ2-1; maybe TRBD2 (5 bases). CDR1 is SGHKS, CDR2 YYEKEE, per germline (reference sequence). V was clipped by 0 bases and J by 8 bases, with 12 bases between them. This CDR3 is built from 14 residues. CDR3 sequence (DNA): TGTGCCAGCAGCTTGGGATCGGGGATTTATGAGCAGTTCTTC. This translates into CASSLGSGIYEQFF.

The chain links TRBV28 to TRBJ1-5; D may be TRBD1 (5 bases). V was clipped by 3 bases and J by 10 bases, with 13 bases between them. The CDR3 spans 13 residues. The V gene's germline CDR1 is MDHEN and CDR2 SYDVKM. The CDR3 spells CASSFAGGDPQHF. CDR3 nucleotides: TGTGCCAGCAGTTTTGCCGGGGGAGACCCCCAGCATTTT.

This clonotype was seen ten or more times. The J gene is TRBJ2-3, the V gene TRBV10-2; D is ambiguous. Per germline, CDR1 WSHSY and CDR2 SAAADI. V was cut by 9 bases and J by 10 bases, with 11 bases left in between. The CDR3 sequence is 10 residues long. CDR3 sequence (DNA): TGCGCCAGTGCGACCCGGCCGCAGTATTTT. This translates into CASATRPQYF.

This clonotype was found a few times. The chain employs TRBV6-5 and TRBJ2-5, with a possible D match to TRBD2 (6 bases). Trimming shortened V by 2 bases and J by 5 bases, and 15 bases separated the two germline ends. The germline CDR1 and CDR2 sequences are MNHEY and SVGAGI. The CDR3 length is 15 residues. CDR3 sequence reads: CASSYGWEELETQYF. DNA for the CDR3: TGTGCCAGCAGTTACGGTTGGGAGGAGTTGGAGACCCAGTACTTC.